This T cell receptor beta chain was identified in a study of T-cell memory formation after mild COVID-19. Study-level findings and limits: SARS-CoV-2 specificity of second-wave clones peaking day 37 was unconfirmed.

V was pared by 6 bases and J by 4 bases, with 9 bases between. This CDR3 spans 13 amino acids. On this clonotype: Its cognate antigen is unknown.

From 5'RACE with constant-segment primers came TCR alpha and TCR beta cDNA libraries that carried sample barcodes and UMIs. TCRdb reprocessed the 5' RACE reads via MiXCR and lists one record per CDR3 protein. The sample yields about 210,000 distinct CDR3 sequences, 10% to 13% seen once. This sequence originates from a man aged 18-30 years who had mild COVID-19 (a few samples of this study predate the infection). Cell type and time point are not known. The source material was PBMCs or a T cell subset sorted from them (not recorded which). The chain combines TRBV12-3 or TRBV12-4 with TRBJ2-2; the D is unclear. CDR3 residues: CASRETSTGELFF. The CDR3 coding sequence is TGTGCCAGCAGGGAAACTTCCACCGGGGAGCTGTTTTTT.